These 3 T cell receptor beta chains were sequenced from one sample in a study of blood T cell repertoires in COVID-19. This table comes from immunoSEQ multiplex PCR, and its TCRdb copy is limited to in-frame clones, with some not included. The sample contains a few hundred thousand clones, roughly 89% of which appear only once. The sequencing input was peripheral blood. Receptors were obtained from an older woman with COVID-19, enrolled during active disease.

The chain links TRBV6-2 or TRBV6-3 to TRBJ1-4, with unresolved D. The germline gives CDR1 MNHEY, CDR2 SVGEGT. The CDR3 spans 12 residues. Trimming took off 5 bases at V and 7 bases at J, with 8 bases between the two ends. Written as DNA, the CDR3 is TGTGCCAGCAGTCCCGTGGCTGAAAAACTGTTTTTT. Protein sequence: CASSPVAEKLFF.

This chain uses TRBV19 with TRBJ1-4; 10 nucleotides align to TRBD1. CDR3 length: 16 amino acids. The J segment lost 6 bases and the V segment lost 6 bases, leaving 10 bases of the junction unmatched. CDR1 LNHDA and CDR2 SQIVND come from the germline V gene (reference sequence). The CDR3 is CASRRGQGRFDEKLFF. As DNA, the CDR3 is TGTGCCAGTAGAAGGGGACAGGGGAGGTTTGATGAAAAACTGTTTTTT.

This sequence joins TRBV9 and TRBJ2-1; possibly TRBD2 for D (6 bases). From germline, CDR1 is SGDLS and CDR2 YYNGEE. V lost 5 bases and J lost 0, with 15 bases in between. CDR3 length equals 16 residues. The CDR3 spells CASSPTGRGSYNEQFF. The DNA for the CDR3 is TGTGCCAGCAGTCCCACGGGGCGGGGCTCCTACAATGAGCAGTTCTTC.